This T cell receptor (beta chain) was sequenced for a study of CXCR3-negative and CXCR3-positive naive CD8 T cells (dated 2019 in TCRdb). Regarding the complete study: In total, 130 million or so TRB reads were obtained, which works out to roughly 1.5 +/- 0.3 million reads per library. Diversity and physicochemical repertoire analyses covered under twelve donors pooled from two independent experiments. The TRBV-TRBJ cluster analysis covered naive subsets from several donors and memory cells from 3 donors.

For each CD8+ T cell subset, flow sorting was done in triplicate, and a few hundred thousand cells per subset went directly into RLT lysis buffer. Standard density gradient centrifugation was used to isolate peripheral blood mononuclear cells from buffy coats. Total RNA was extracted from sorted cells with an RNeasy Mini Kit. As to this clonotype: There is no known antigen for this receptor.

This sample was sequenced with a NextSeq 550. The Human TCR Profiling Kit (MiLaboratory) was used to prepare UMI-labeled 5' RACE TRB cDNA libraries. cDNA synthesis used the entire amount of extracted RNA, and PCR amplification then used the entire amount of cDNA produced. Libraries were prepared in parallel with an identical number of PCR cycles. The paper's processing steps were these. With a minimum of two reads required per UMI, MIGEC and MiXCR pulled out about 57,000 +/- 9,900 unique UMI-labeled TRB cDNA molecules from each library. On average, about 40,000 +/- 10,000 functional in-frame TRB CDR3 nucleotide clonotypes lacking stop codons were found per library. After each sample was downsampled to 5000 UMI-labeled TRB molecules, VDJtools was used to calculate diversity metrics such as normalized Shannon-Wiener and Chao1. For the central five CDR3 residues, VDJtools calculated physicochemical properties weighted by clonotype size, namely interaction energy, strength, volume and Kidera factor 4. Based on TCRdb reprocessing of the reads, there is one entry per CDR3 protein sequence, and DNA is missing. The V and J calls, along with clone size, are taken from TCRdb and not from the paper's own processing. The sample table records tens of thousands of distinct CDR3 sequences. About 10% of the sample lies in the top ten.

From its cysteine to its phenylalanine, the CDR3 spans 15 amino acids. No DNA appears here. CDR1 MDHEN and CDR2 SYDVKM were looked up in the germline V gene. The investigation overall reported the following: Within the same donor, TRBV-TRBJ usage looked similar between naive CXCR3-negative and CXCR3-positive cells, but memory cells had distinct patterns. Freshly isolated PBMCs were used for most assays because CXCR3 expression partially decreased after cryopreservation. Comparably high repertoire diversity was found in both naive subsets, whereas much lower repertoire diversity was found in memory CD8+ T cells. Because surface CD5, which has been linked to self-reactivity in mice, was comparable between naive subsets, TCR interaction strength was also inferred from TRB CDR3 physicochemical properties.

The TCR was taken from a human donor in good health. Some clones in this sample may be carry-over from other donors' samples. The receptor chain draws on TRBV28 and TRBJ2-3; there is no DNA to check the TCRdb D call of TRBD1. Sequencing used memory CD8+ T cells from blood. The cell subset or site label of this sample denotes: conventional CD8+ memory T cells (TMEM), sorted as controls. The encoded CDR3 is CASSFWRDRADTQYF.